The 15 T cell receptor beta chains in this list originate from one sample, sequenced in a study of control samples from healthy donors and cancer patients (dated by TCRdb to between 2020 and 2021). The method was the immunoSEQ multiplex PCR assay. This immuneACCESS table, as held by TCRdb, lists in-frame sequences with V and J called but not all clones. Of the missing ones, under half trace to an unresolved V gene in checked studies; the others have no known cause. This sample is represented by roughly 120,000 clones; 91% of them were singletons. The ten largest clones take up 7.8% of the sample. The sequenced sample was blood. The receptors derive from a young woman in good health.

The rearrangement joins TRBV3-1 (or the pseudogene TRBV3-2) to TRBJ1-4; TRBD1 matches at 7 bases. The V segment lost 1 base and the J segment 8 bases; nucleotides outside the gene matches: 7. The germline CDR1 and CDR2 sequences are LGHDT and YNNKEL (reference sequence). The CDR3 is 15 residues long. The CDR3 DNA reads as TGTGCCAGCAGCCAAGGGACAGGCTTAAACGAAAAACTGTTTTTT. Protein sequence: CASSQGTGLNEKLFF.

The genes are TRBV7-2 and TRBJ1-5, with 7 bases lining up with TRBD1. Germline V gene lookup returns CDR1 SGHTA and CDR2 FQGNSA. This CDR3 is 15 amino acids long. The V segment lost 7 bases and the J segment 6 bases; nucleotides outside the gene matches: 12. The CDR3 nucleotides are TGTGCCAGCACCCCCTCAGGGGGGCGAGGTCAGCCCCAGCATTTT. Protein sequence: CASTPSGGRGQPQHF.

This clone was found once. The genes are TRBV10-1 and TRBJ1-1; weak D call: TRBD1 (5 bases). Germline CDR1 WNHNN, CDR2 SYGVQD (reference sequence). This CDR3 is 14 amino acids long. With 2 bases removed from V and 0 bases from J, the gap between germline ends came to 7 bases. The CDR3 DNA reads as TGCGCCAGCAGTGAGGACAGCTTGAACACTGAAGCTTTCTTT. This encodes CASSEDSLNTEAFF.

J is TRBJ2-1 and V is TRBV3-1 (or the pseudogene TRBV3-2); TRBD2 might be the D (5 bases). Per germline, CDR1 LGHDT and CDR2 YNNKEL (reference sequence). The germline V and J ends were trimmed by 4 bases and 4 bases, with 17 bases remaining between them. The CDR3 sequence is 16 residues long. The CDR3 region is CASSPPERINYNEQFF. As DNA, the CDR3 is TGTGCCAGCAGCCCCCCCGAGCGGATTAATTACAATGAGCAGTTCTTC.

The V call is TRBV6-4, the J call TRBJ2-3; TRBD1 matches at 7 bases. The V gene end was trimmed by 10 bases and the J gene end by 5 bases; junction bases not matched to a gene: 9. The CDR3 covers 13 residues. Looked up from germline, CDR1 is MRHNA and CDR2 is SNTAGT. The CDR3 reads CATATGPQDTQYF. CDR3 coding DNA: TGTGCCACCGCGACAGGGCCCCAAGATACGCAGTATTTT.

The chain employs TRBV7-9 and TRBJ2-6; D is possibly TRBD1 (6 bases). The CDR3 runs to 17 residues. Trimming took 1 base from V and 0 from J, leaving 10 bases between them. Germline CDR1 reads SEHNR; CDR2 reads FQNEAQ (reference sequence). CDR3 sequence reads: CASSLGLQGSGANVLTF. DNA of the CDR3: TGTGCCAGCAGCTTAGGACTACAGGGCTCTGGGGCCAACGTCCTGACTTTC.

This sequence joins TRBV5-4 and TRBJ1-2; D not resolved. Germline V CDR1 and CDR2: SGHNT, YYREEE (reference sequence). The CDR3 contains 13 residues. Trimming removed 4 bases from V and 1 base from J, with 8 bases in between. The CDR3 here is CASSTPVNYGYTF. The CDR3 nucleotides read TGTGCCAGCAGCACACCGGTTAACTATGGCTACACCTTC.

The chain links TRBV19 to TRBJ1-2; TRBD1 matches at 8 bases. V gave up 3 bases and J gave up 7 bases; unmatched junction bases: 10. CDR1 is LNHDA, CDR2 SQIVND, per germline (reference sequence). This CDR3 region has 15 residues. Here the CDR3 reads CASSIRGTGGGGYTF. DNA of the CDR3: TGTGCCAGTAGTATCCGGGGGACAGGAGGAGGTGGCTACACCTTC.

This chain connects TRBV15 to TRBJ2-1; 15 bases line up with TRBD2. The V segment lost 2 bases and the J segment 0 bases; nucleotides outside the gene matches: 8. Germline V lookup: CDR1 LNHNV, CDR2 YYDKDF (reference sequence). This CDR3 comprises 20 residues. The CDR3 coding sequence is TGTGCCACCAGCAGAAAGGCCGGACTAGCGGGAGGGAGCTCCTACAATGAGCAGTTCTTC. This encodes CATSRKAGLAGGSSYNEQFF.

V usage is TRBV2 and J usage is TRBJ2-3; 12 nucleotides align to TRBD2. J was trimmed by 4 bases and V by 5 bases; bases with no gene match: 4. Germline V CDR1 and CDR2: SNHLY, FYNNEI. The CDR3 consists of 15 residues. The CDR3 DNA follows: TGTGCCAGCAGTCCGGGACTAGCGGGTTCAGATACGCAGTATTTT. Translation gives CASSPGLAGSDTQYF.

The genes are TRBV23-1 and TRBJ2-6; 9 bases map to TRBD1. TRBV23-1 has ORF status, its function being uncertain. The CDR3 is made up of 20 amino acids. Trimming at V came to 0 bases and at J to 0 bases, leaving 9 bases not matched to a gene. CDR3 sequence: CASSQSPGDREGSGANVLTF. The DNA of the CDR3 is TGCGCCAGCAGTCAATCTCCAGGGGACAGGGAGGGCTCTGGGGCCAACGTCCTGACTTTC.

The chain couples TRBV28 to TRBJ1-2, with unresolved D. CDR3 size: 14 residues. CDR1 MDHEN and CDR2 SYDVKM come from the germline V gene. The V gene lost 4 bases and the J gene lost 7 bases, with 16 bases spanning the gap. CDR3 DNA sequence: TGTGCCAGCAGTTCTTCCCCTCAACAATTTGGCTACACCTTC. Translating gives CASSSSPQQFGYTF.

The chain carries TRBV4-2 and TRBJ2-3, with a weak D call TRBD2 (6 bases). The CDR3 contains 16 residues. Germline CDR1 LGHNA, CDR2 YNFKEQ. V lost 0 bases and J lost 4, with 14 bases in between. This chain's CDR3 is CASSQEGEEGPDTQYF. DNA for the CDR3: TGTGCCAGCAGCCAAGAAGGGGAGGAGGGACCAGATACGCAGTATTTT.

This clone was recorded only once. The rearrangement uses TRBV5-1 and TRBJ2-7; 9 nucleotides match TRBD2. CDR3 length: 14 amino acids. V was pared by 1 base and J by 5 bases, with 4 bases of the junction left unmatched. Germline values: CDR1 SGHRS, CDR2 YFSETQ. The CDR3, as DNA: TGCGCCAGCAGCTTGATAGTAGCGGGAGACGAGCAGTACTTC. It yields the protein CASSLIVAGDEQYF.

The J gene is TRBJ1-1, the V gene TRBV6-2 or TRBV6-3, with TRBD1 matching 7 bases. Trimming cost V 6 bases and J 14 bases; bases outside gene matches: 12. Germline values: CDR1 MNHEY, CDR2 SVGEGT. CDR3 length equals 12 residues. CDR3 DNA: TGTGCCAGCAGCCTTACCGGGACAGCTTGGTTCTTT. It encodes CASSLTGTAWFF.